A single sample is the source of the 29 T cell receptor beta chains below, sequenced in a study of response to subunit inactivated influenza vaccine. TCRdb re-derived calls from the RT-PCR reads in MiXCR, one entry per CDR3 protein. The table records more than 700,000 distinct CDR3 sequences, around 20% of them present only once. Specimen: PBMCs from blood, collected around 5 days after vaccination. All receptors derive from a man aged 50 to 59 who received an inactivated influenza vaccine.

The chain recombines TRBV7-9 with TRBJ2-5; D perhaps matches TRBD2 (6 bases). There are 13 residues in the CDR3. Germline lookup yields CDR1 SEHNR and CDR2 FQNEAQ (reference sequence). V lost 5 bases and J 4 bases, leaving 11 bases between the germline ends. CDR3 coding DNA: TGTGCCAGCAGCCACGGGGGAGGAGAGACCCAGTACTTC. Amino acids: CASSHGGGETQYF.

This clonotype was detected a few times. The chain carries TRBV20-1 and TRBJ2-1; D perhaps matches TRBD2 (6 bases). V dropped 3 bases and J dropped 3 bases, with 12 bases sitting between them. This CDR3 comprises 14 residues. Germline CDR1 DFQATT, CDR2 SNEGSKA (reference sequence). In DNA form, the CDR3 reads TGCAGTGCTAGTAAGGAGGGTATCTACAATGAGCAGTTCTTC. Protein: CSASKEGIYNEQFF.

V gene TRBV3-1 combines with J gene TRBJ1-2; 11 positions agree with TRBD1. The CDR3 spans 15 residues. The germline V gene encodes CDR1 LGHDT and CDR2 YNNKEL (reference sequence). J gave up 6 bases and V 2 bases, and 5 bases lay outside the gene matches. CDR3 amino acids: CASSQPRTGGHGYTF. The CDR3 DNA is TGTGCCAGCAGCCAACCCCGGACAGGGGGCCATGGCTACACCTTC.

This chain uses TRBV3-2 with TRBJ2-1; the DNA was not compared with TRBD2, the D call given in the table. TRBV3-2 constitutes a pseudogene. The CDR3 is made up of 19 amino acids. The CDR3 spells CACSQDGWLVSGGYNEQFF. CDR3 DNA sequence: TGTGCCTGCAGTCAAGATGGCTGGCTAGTCTCGGGAGGCTACAATGAGCAGTTCTTC.

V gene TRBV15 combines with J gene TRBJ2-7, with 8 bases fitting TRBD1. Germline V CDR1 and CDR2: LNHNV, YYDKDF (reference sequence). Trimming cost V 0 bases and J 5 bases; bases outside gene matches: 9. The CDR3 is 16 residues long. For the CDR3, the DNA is TGTGCCACCAGCAGAGATCGGACAGGGATGGCGAACGAGCAGTACTTC. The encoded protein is CATSRDRTGMANEQYF.

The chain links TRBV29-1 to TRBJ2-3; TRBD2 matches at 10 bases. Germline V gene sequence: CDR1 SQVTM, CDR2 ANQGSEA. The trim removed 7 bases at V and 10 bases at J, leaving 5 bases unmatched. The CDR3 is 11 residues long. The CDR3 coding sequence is TGCAGCGGGACGACTAGCGGGTCGCAGTATTTT. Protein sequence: CSGTTSGSQYF.

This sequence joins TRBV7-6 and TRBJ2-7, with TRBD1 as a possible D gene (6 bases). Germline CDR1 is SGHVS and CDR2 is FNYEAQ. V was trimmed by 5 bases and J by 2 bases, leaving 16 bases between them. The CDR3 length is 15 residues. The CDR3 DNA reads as TGTGCCAGCAGCCCCCCTTTGGGGGCCGCCTACGAGCAGTACTTC. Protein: CASSPPLGAAYEQYF.

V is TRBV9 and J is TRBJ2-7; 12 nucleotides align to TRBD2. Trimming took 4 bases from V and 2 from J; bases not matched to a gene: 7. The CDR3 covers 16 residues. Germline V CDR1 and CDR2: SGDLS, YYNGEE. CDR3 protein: CASSPRLAGVTYEQYF. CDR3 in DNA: TGTGCCAGCAGCCCTCGACTAGCGGGAGTGACCTACGAGCAGTACTTC.

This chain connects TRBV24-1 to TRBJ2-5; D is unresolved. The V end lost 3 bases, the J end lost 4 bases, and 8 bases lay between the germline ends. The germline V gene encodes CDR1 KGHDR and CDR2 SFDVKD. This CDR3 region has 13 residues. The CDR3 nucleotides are TGTGCCACCAGTGATATGGTTGCAGAGACCCAGTACTTC. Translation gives CATSDMVAETQYF.

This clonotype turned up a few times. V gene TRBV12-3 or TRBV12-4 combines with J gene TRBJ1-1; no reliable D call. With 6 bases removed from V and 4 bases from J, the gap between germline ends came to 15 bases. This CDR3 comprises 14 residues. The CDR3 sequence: CASSRIQAATEAFF. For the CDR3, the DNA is TGTGCCAGCAGCCGGATCCAGGCAGCCACTGAAGCTTTCTTT.

CDR3 DNA: TGTGCCATCAGCGACAGTAATAATTCACCCCTCCACTTT. This sequence encodes CAISDSNNSPLHF. The chain carries TRBV10-3 and TRBJ1-6; D may be TRBD1 (5 bases). Trimming left V 6 bases short and J 5 bases short, with 8 bases between. CDR1 and CDR2 from the germline V gene are ENHRY and SYGVKD. The CDR3 is made up of 13 amino acids.

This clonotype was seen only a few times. The CDR3 spells CATSIVAGGYNEQFF. CDR3 DNA sequence: TGTGCCACCAGCATAGTAGCGGGAGGCTACAATGAGCAGTTCTTC. The V gene is TRBV15, the J gene TRBJ2-1; 10 positions match TRBD2. This CDR3 has 15 residues. Germline trimming cut 4 bases from V and 3 bases from J; bases unmatched to any gene: 3. CDR1 and CDR2 (germline): LNHNV, YYDKDF (reference sequence).

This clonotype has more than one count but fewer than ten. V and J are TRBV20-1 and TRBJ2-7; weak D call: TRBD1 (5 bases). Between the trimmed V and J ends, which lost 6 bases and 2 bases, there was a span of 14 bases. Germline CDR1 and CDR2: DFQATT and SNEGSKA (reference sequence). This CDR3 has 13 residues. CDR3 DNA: TGCAGTGCCCTAAGGGGCTCGACCTACGAGCAGTACTTC. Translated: CSALRGSTYEQYF.

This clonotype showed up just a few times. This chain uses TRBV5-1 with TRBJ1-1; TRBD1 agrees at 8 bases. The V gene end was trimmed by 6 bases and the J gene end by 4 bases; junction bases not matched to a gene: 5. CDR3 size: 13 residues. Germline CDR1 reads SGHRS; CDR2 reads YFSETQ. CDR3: CASTLDRATEAFF. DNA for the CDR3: TGCGCCAGCACTCTGGACAGGGCCACTGAAGCTTTCTTT. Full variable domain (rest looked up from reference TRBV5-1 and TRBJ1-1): KAGVTQTPRYLIKTRGQQVTLSCSPISGHRSVSWYQQTPGQGLQFLFEYFSETQRNKGNFPGRFSGRQFSNSRSEMNVSTLELGDSALYLCASTLDRATEAFFGQGTRLTVV.

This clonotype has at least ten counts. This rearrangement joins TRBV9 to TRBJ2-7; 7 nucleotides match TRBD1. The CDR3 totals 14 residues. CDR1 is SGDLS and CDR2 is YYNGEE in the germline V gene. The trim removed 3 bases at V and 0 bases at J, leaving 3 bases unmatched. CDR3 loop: CASSGDSSSYEQYF. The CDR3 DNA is TGTGCCAGCAGCGGGGACAGCTCCTCCTACGAGCAGTACTTC. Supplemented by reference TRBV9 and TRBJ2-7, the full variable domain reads DSGVTQTPKHLITATGQRVTLRCSPRSGDLSVYWYQQSLDQGLQFLIQYYNGEERAKGNILERFSAQQFPDLHSELNLSSLELGDSALYFCASSGDSSSYEQYFGPGTRLTVT.

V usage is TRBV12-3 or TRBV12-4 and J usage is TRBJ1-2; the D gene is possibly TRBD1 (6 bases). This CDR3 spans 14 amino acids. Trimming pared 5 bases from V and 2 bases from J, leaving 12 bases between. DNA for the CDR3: TGTGCCAGCAGTGCCCTCACAGGGAACTATGGCTACACCTTC. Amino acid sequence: CASSALTGNYGYTF.

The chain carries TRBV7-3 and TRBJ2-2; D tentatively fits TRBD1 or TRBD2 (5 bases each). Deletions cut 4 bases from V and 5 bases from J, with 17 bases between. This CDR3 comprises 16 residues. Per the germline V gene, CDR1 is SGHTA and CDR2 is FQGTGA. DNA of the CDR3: TGTGCCAGCAGCTATAGGGGACCCGGGAATACCGGGGAGCTGTTTTTT. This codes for CASSYRGPGNTGELFF.

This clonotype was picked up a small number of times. CDR3 sequence reads: CASSATGRGTAEAFF. CDR3 coding DNA: TGTGCCAGCAGCGCGACAGGCAGGGGTACGGCTGAAGCTTTCTTT. The V gene is TRBV5-6, the J gene TRBJ1-1; weak D call: TRBD1 (6 bases). Deletions cut 4 bases from V and 6 bases from J, with 19 bases between. Per the germline V gene, CDR1 is SGHDT and CDR2 is YYEEEE. This CDR3 spans 15 amino acids. The full variable domain, its missing parts supplied by reference TRBV5-6 and TRBJ1-1, is DAGVTQSPTHLIKTRGQQVTLRCSPKSGHDTVSWYQQALGQGPQFIFQYYEEEERQRGNFPDRFSGHQFPNYSSELNVNALLLGDSALYLCASSATGRGTAEAFFGQGTRLTVV.

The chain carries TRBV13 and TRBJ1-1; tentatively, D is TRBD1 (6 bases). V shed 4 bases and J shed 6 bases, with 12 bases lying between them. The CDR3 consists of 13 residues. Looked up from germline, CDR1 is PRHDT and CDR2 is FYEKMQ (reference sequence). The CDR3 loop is CASSSLGTPEAFF. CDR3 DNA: TGTGCCAGCAGCTCCCTCGGGACACCTGAAGCTTTCTTT.

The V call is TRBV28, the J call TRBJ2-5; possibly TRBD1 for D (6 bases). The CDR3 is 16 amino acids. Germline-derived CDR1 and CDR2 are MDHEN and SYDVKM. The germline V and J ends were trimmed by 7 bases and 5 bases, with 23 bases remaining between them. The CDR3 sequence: CASTSAITGLLETQYF. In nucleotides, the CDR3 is TGTGCCAGCACTTCGGCCATCACAGGGTTACTGGAGACCCAGTACTTC.

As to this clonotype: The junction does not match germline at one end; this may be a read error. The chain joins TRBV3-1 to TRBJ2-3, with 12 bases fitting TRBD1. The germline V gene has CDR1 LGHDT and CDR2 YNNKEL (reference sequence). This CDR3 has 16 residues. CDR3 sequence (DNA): TGTGCCACCAGCCGCGGGGACAGGGGGCGCACAGATACGCAGTATTTT. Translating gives CATSRGDRGRTDTQYF.

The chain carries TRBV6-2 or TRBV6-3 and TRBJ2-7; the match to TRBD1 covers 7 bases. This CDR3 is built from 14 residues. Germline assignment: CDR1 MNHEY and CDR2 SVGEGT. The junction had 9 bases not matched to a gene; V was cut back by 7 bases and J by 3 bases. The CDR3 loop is CASTESGGDYEQYF. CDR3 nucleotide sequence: TGTGCCAGCACCGAGTCAGGGGGTGACTACGAGCAGTACTTC.

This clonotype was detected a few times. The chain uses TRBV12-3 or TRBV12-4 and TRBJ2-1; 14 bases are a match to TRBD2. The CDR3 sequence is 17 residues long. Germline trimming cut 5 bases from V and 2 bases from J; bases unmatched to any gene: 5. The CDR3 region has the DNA TGTGCCAGCAGTCGAGGGACTAGCGGGGGCCCCTACAATGAGCAGTTCTTC. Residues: CASSRGTSGGPYNEQFF.

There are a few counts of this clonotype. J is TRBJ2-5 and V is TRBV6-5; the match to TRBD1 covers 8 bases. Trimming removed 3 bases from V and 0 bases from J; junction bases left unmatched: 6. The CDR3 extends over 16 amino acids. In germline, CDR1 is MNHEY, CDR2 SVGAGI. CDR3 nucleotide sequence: TGTGCCAGCAGTTATGCCAGGGGGCCGTACCAAGAGACCCAGTACTTC. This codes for CASSYARGPYQETQYF.

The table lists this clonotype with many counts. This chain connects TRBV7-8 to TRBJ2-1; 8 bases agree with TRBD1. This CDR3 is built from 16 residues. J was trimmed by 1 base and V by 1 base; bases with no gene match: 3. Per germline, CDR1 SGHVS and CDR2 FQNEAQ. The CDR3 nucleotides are TGTGCCAGCAGCTTAGGGCAGGGGGCATCCTACAATGAGCAGTTCTTC. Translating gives CASSLGQGASYNEQFF.

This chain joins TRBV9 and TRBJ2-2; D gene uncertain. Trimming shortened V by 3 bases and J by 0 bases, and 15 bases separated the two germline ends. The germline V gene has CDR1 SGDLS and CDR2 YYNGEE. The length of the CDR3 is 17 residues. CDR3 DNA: TGTGCCAGCAGCGCCAATCCGGAACTCGCGAACACCGGGGAGCTGTTTTTT. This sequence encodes CASSANPELANTGELFF.

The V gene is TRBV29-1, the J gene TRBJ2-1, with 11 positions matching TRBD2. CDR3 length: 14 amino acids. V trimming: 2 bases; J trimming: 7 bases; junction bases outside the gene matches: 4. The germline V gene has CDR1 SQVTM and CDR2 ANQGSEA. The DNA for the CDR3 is TGCAGCGTTGAACCTAGCGGGAGGAATAATGAGCAGTTCTTC. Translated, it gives CSVEPSGRNNEQFF.

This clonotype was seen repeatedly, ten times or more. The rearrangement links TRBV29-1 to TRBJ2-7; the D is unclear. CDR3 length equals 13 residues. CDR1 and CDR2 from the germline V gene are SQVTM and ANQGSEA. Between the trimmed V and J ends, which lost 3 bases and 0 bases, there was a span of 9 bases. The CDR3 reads CSVEDGGSYEQYF. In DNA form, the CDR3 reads TGCAGCGTTGAGGACGGTGGCTCCTACGAGCAGTACTTC.

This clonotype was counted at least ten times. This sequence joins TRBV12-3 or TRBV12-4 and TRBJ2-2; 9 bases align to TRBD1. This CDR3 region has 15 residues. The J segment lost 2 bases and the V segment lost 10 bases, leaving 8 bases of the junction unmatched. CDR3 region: CANLMGQGNTGELFF. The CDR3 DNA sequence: TGTGCCAACCTTATGGGACAGGGAAACACCGGGGAGCTGTTTTTT.